One sample yielded the 13 T cell receptor beta chains listed below, sequenced in a study of T cell repertoires in ileal Crohn's disease. The time point: neoterminal ileum biopsy at postoperative endoscopy, about 6 months after surgery. Assay: immunoSEQ multiplex PCR; the TCRdb copy retains only in-frame clones and omits some. The profile shows roughly 9,200 clones, around 79% of them singletons. Specimen: ileal tissue. The source is an adult with Crohn's disease.

The gene calls are TRBV4-1 and TRBJ2-1; D remains unclear. CDR3 length equals 13 residues. Per germline, CDR1 MGHRA and CDR2 YSYEKL. The ends were cut back, 0 bases at V and 7 bases at J, with 7 bases in the middle. For the CDR3, the DNA is TGCGCCAGCAGCCAAGACTGGCCAAATGAGCAGTTCTTC. Protein: CASSQDWPNEQFF.

This clone was recorded only once. This specimen includes other DNA sequences encoding the same CDR3. The chain combines TRBV6-1 with TRBJ1-2, with D uncertain. CDR3 length: 14 amino acids. V shed 3 bases and J shed 4 bases, with 12 bases lying between them. CDR1 and CDR2 from the germline V gene are MNHNS and SASEGT. CDR3 bases: TGTGCCAGCAGTGAGCTCCGAGGGTCCTATGGCTACACCTTC. Protein: CASSELRGSYGYTF.

The chain joins TRBV10-3 to TRBJ2-3, with TRBD2 matching 13 bases. The CDR3 loop spans 16 amino acids. Germline CDR1 and CDR2: ENHRY and SYGVKD. With 6 bases clipped from V and 2 bases from J, the junction kept 5 bases outside the gene matches. In nucleotides, the CDR3 is TGTGCCATCAGCGAAGGACTAGCGGGGGCCACAGATACGCAGTATTTT. As protein: CAISEGLAGATDTQYF.

The CDR3 here is CASSLSRPQHF. CDR3 in DNA: TGTGCCAGCAGCCTAAGTAGGCCCCAGCATTTT. The gene calls are TRBV28 and TRBJ1-5; D gene uncertain. Trimming pared 6 bases from V and 9 bases from J, leaving 9 bases between. The V gene's germline CDR1 is MDHEN and CDR2 SYDVKM. This CDR3 has 11 residues.

The chain carries TRBV6-1 and TRBJ2-2, with 8 nucleotides matching TRBD2. The junction had 6 bases not matched to a gene; V was cut back by 5 bases and J by 7 bases. CDR1 and CDR2 (germline): MNHNS, SASEGT. CDR3 length equals 14 residues. CDR3 residues: CASSSGTRGGELFF. CDR3 DNA sequence: TGTGCCAGCAGTTCCGGGACTAGAGGCGGGGAGCTGTTTTTT.

J is TRBJ2-1 and V is TRBV7-2, with 7 positions matching TRBD1. From germline, CDR1 is SGHTA and CDR2 FQGNSA. J gave up 4 bases and V 3 bases, and 6 bases lay outside the gene matches. CDR3 length equals 15 residues. CDR3 loop: CASSFRGQGYNEQFF. The CDR3 nucleotides are TGTGCCAGCAGCTTTAGGGGGCAGGGATACAATGAGCAGTTCTTC.

The chain employs TRBV5-4 and TRBJ2-7; possibly TRBD1 for D (5 bases). V lost 5 bases to trimming and J lost 7 bases, with 19 bases between them. The CDR3 consists of 14 residues. Looked up from germline, CDR1 is SGHNT and CDR2 is YYREEE (reference sequence). CDR3 sequence: CASSPAKGLGEQYF. CDR3 nucleotide sequence: TGTGCCAGCAGTCCCGCTAAGGGGTTGGGAGAGCAGTACTTC.

CDR3 coding DNA: TGTGCCAGCAGTTTCCGTAAGGGAGCTAACTCCTACGAGCAGTACTTC. This encodes CASSFRKGANSYEQYF. This chain connects TRBV27 to TRBJ2-7, with TRBD2 as a possible D gene (5 bases). V gave up 3 bases and J gave up 0 bases, with 15 bases separating them. This CDR3 is built from 16 residues. CDR1 and CDR2 from the germline V gene are MNHEY and SMNVEV (reference sequence).

In this sample, this clone turned up a few times. The V and J genes are TRBV4-3 and TRBJ2-3, with D perhaps TRBD1 (6 bases). Germline CDR1 is LGHNA and CDR2 is YSLEER. V shed 1 base and J shed 0 bases, with 11 bases lying between them. The CDR3 spans 16 residues. CDR3 loop: CASSQGTALSTDTQYF. CDR3 nucleotides: TGCGCCAGCAGCCAAGGGACAGCCCTAAGCACAGATACGCAGTATTTT.

V and J are TRBV19 and TRBJ2-1; 8 bases fit TRBD2. Germline CDR1 is LNHDA and CDR2 is SQIVND (reference sequence). V lost 0 bases and J lost 7; bases outside the gene matches: 5. The CDR3 extends over 15 amino acids. CDR3 loop: CASSIDGRAGNEQFF. The CDR3 DNA sequence: TGTGCCAGTAGTATAGACGGGAGGGCGGGGAATGAGCAGTTCTTC.

Written as DNA, the CDR3 is TGTGCCAGCAGGACTAGCGGGAGAAATGAGCAGTTCTTC. It is translated as CASRTSGRNEQFF. V is TRBV5-6 and J is TRBJ2-1; the match to TRBD2 covers 12 bases. This CDR3 has 13 residues. Trimming cost V 5 bases and J 7 bases; bases outside gene matches: 1. The germline V gene has CDR1 SGHDT and CDR2 YYEEEE.

The chain couples TRBV2 to TRBJ2-7; tentatively, D is TRBD1 (6 bases). Trimming stripped 6 bases from V and 6 bases from J, with 18 bases between. Germline CDR1 SNHLY, CDR2 FYNNEI. The CDR3 covers 14 residues. CDR3 in DNA: TGTGCCAGCAGGGGGGCCCAGGGCAAGGGCGAGCAGTACTTC. It yields the protein CASRGAQGKGEQYF.

V usage is TRBV27 and J usage is TRBJ2-1, with D hard to call. In germline, CDR1 is MNHEY, CDR2 SMNVEV (reference sequence). The length of the CDR3 is 15 residues. V lost 1 base and J lost 3, with 10 bases in between. This chain's CDR3 is CASSLWAGLYNEQFF. The CDR3 DNA reads as TGTGCCAGCAGTTTATGGGCAGGCCTCTACAATGAGCAGTTCTTC.